This T cell receptor beta chain was sequenced for a study of shared clonotypes between healthy human individuals. Study-level findings and limits: Since donors were few, the genetic and exposure-history diversity represented was limited.

As for this clone: Antigen: not known.

CDR1 is LGHNA, CDR2 YSLEER, per germline. V shed 0 bases and J shed 6 bases, with 14 bases lying between them. This CDR3 spans 15 amino acids. Method: immunoSEQ multiplex PCR; TCRdb's copy keeps in-frame clones and lacks some. The top ten clones hold 0.6% to 0.7% of a sample with 1 million to 1.3 million clones, around 78% of them seen once. The source is a man younger than 35 in good health. Some clones in this sample may be carry-over from other donors' samples. The chain has TRBV4-3 and TRBJ1-2; D ambiguous. Sequencing used memory CD4+ T cells from PBMCs. The sample's subset: CD45RA-negative fraction. Here the CDR3 reads CASSQDWGFVDGYTF. In DNA, the CDR3 is TGCGCCAGCAGCCAAGATTGGGGTTTCGTGGATGGCTACACCTTC.